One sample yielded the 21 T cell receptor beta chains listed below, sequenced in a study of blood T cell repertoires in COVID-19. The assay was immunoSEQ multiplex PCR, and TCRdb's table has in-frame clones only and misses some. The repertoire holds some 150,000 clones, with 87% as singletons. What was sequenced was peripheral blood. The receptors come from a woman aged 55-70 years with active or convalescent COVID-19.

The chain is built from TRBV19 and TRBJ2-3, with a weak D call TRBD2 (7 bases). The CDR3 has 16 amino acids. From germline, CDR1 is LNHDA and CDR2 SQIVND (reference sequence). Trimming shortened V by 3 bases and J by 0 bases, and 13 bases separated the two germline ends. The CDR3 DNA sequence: TGTGCCAGTAGTATTCCGGCGGGGGCTAGCACAGATACGCAGTATTTT. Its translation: CASSIPAGASTDTQYF.

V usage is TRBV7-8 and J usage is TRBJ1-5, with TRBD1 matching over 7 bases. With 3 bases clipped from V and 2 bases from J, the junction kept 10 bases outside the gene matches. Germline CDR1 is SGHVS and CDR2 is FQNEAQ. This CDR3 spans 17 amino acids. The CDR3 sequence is CASSFIATGAGNQPQHF. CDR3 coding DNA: TGTGCCAGCAGCTTTATCGCCACAGGGGCGGGCAATCAGCCCCAGCATTTT.

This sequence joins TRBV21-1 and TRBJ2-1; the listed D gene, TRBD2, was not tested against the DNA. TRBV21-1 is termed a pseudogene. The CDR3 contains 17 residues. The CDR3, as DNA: TGTGCCAGCAGCAAAATACTAGCGGGAAGGAAACACAATGAGCAGTTCTTC. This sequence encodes CASSKILAGRKHNEQFF.

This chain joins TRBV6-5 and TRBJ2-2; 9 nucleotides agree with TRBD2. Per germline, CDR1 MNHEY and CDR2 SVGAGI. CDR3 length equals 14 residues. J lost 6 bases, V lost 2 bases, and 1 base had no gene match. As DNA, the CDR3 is TGTGCCAGCAGTTACCTAGCGGGGTCCGGGGAGCTGTTTTTT. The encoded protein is CASSYLAGSGELFF.

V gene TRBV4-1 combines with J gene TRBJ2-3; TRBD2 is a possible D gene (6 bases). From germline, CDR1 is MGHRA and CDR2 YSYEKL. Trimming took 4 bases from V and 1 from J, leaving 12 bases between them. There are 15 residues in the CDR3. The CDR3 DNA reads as TGCGCCAGCAGCCTGGGACTTACGGGCACAGATACGCAGTATTTT. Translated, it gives CASSLGLTGTDTQYF.

The CDR3 DNA is TGTGCCAGCTCACCACCGAGGGCTGGGGCCAACGTCCTGACTTTC. Encoded protein: CASSPPRAGANVLTF. This sequence joins TRBV18 and TRBJ2-6; weak D call: TRBD2 (5 bases). The CDR3 has 15 residues. With 0 bases removed from V and 2 bases from J, the gap between germline ends came to 5 bases. The germline V gene encodes CDR1 KGHSH and CDR2 LQKENI.

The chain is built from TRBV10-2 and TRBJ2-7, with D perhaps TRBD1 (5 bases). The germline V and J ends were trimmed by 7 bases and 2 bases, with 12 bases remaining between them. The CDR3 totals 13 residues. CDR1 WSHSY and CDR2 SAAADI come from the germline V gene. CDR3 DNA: TGCGCCAGCACAGGGTCGGCCACCTACGAGCAGTACTTC. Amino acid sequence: CASTGSATYEQYF.

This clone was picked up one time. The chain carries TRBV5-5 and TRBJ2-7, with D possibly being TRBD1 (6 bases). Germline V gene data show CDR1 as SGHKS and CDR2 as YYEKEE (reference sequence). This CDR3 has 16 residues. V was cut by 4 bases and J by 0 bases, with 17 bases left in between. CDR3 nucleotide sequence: TGTGCCAGCAGCAAAGAAGGACAGCCTAACTCCTACGAGCAGTACTTC. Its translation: CASSKEGQPNSYEQYF.

CDR3 region: CASSYGWRGYEQYF. The CDR3 coding sequence is TGTGCCAGCAGTTACGGGTGGCGGGGCTACGAGCAGTACTTC. This chain links TRBV6-2 or TRBV6-3 with TRBJ2-7, with a possible D match to TRBD2 (6 bases). The V and J ends lost 2 bases and 3 bases respectively, with 11 bases between them. CDR3 size: 14 residues. CDR1 and CDR2 from the germline V gene are MNHEY and SVGEGT.

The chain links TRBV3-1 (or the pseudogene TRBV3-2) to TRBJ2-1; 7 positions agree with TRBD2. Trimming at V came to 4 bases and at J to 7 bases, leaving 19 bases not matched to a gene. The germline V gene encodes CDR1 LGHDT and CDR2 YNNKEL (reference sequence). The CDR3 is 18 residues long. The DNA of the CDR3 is TGTGCCAGCAGCCCCCCACCTGGGGGGGGGATAGGGAAGAATGAGCAGTTCTTC. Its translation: CASSPPPGGGIGKNEQFF.

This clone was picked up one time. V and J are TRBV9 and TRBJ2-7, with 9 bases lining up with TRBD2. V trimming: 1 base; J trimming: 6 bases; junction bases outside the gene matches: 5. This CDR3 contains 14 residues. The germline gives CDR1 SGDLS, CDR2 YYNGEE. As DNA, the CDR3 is TGTGCCAGCAGCGTATCCGGGACTAGCAGCGAGCAGTACTTC. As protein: CASSVSGTSSEQYF.

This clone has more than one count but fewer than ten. CDR3 in DNA: TGCGCCAGCGTACTAGCGGGGGGTAACAATGAGCAGTTCTTC. Translation: CASVLAGGNNEQFF. This chain links TRBV10-2 with TRBJ2-1, with 12 bases lining up with TRBD2. Germline trimming cut 8 bases from V and 5 bases from J; bases unmatched to any gene: 4. There are 14 residues in the CDR3. Germline CDR1 is WSHSY and CDR2 is SAAADI.

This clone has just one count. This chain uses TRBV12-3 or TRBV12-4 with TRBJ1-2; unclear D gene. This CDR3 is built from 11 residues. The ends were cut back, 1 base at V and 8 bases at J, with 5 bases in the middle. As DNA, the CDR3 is TGTGCCAGCAGTTTAGGAGAGGGCTACACCTTC. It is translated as CASSLGEGYTF.

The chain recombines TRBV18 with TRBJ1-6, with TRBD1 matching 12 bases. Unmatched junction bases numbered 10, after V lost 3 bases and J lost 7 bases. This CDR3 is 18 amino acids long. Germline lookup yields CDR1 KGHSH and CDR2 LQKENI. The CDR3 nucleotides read TGTGCCAGCTCACCTCTGATCGGGACAGGGGGCCAAAATTCACCCCTCCACTTT. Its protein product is CASSPLIGTGGQNSPLHF.

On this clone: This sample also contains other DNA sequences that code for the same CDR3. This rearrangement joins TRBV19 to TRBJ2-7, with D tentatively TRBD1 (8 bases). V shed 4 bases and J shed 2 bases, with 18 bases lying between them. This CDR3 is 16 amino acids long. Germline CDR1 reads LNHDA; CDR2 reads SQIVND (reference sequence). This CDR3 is CASSTGGRGRTYEQYF. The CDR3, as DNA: TGTGCCAGTAGTACGGGGGGCAGGGGGCGGACCTACGAGCAGTACTTC.

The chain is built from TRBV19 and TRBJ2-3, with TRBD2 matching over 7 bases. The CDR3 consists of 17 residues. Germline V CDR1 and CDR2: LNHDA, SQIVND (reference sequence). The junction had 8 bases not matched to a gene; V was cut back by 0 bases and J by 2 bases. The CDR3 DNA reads TGTGCCAGTAGTATAGATTCGGCTAGCGGTGACACAGATACGCAGTATTTT. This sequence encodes CASSIDSASGDTDTQYF.

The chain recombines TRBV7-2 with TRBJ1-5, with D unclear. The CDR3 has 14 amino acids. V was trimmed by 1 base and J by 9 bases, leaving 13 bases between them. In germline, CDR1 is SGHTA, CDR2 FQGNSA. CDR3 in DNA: TGTGCCAGCAGCTTAGACTCATCAAAGCGGCCCCAGCATTTT. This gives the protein CASSLDSSKRPQHF.

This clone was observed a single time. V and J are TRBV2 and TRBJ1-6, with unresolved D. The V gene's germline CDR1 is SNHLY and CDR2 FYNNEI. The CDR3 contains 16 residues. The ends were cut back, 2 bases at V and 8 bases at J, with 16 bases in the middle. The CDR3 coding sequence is TGTGCCAGCAGTGAACAGGAACCCGGGATTTATTCACCCCTCCACTTT. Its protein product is CASSEQEPGIYSPLHF.

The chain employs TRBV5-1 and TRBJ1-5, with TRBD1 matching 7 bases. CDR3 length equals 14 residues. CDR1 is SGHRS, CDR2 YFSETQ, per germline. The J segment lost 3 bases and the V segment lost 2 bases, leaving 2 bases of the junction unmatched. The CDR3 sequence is CASSFTGDNQPQHF. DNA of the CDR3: TGCGCCAGCAGCTTTACAGGGGACAATCAGCCCCAGCATTTT. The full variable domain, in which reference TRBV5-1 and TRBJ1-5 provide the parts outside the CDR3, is KAGVTQTPRYLIKTRGQQVTLSCSPISGHRSVSWYQQTPGQGLQFLFEYFSETQRNKGNFPGRFSGRQFSNSRSEMNVSTLELGDSALYLCASSFTGDNQPQHFGDGTRLSIL.

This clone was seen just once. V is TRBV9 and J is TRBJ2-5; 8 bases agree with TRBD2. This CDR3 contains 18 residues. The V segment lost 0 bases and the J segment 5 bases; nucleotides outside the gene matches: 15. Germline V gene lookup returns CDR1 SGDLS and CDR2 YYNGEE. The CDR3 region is CASSVGASGGEPGETQYF. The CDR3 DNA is TGTGCCAGCAGCGTAGGAGCCAGCGGGGGTGAACCGGGGGAGACCCAGTACTTC.

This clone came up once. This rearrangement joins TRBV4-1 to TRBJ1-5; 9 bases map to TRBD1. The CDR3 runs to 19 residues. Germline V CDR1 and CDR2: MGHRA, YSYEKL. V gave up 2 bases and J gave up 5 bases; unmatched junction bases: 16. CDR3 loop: CASSQFTGGAGGHYQPQHF. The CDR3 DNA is TGCGCCAGCAGCCAATTTACAGGGGGCGCAGGGGGCCATTATCAGCCCCAGCATTTT.